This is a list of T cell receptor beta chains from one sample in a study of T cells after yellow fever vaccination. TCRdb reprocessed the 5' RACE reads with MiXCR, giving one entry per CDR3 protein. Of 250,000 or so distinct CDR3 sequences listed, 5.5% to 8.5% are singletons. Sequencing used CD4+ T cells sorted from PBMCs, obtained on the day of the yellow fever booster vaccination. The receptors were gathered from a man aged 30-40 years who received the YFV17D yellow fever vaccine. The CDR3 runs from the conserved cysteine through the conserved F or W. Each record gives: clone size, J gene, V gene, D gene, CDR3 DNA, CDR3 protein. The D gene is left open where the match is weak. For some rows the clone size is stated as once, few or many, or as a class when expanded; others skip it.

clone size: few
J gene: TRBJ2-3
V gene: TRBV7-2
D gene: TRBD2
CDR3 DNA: TGTGCCAGCAGCTACGGGCCGGGAGGGGGGGGAGATACGCAGTATTTT
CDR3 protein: CASSYGPGGGGDTQYF

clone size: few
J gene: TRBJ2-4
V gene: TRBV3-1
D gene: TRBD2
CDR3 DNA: TGTGCCAGCGGAAATTTAGCGGGAGTTGTAAACATTCAGTACTTC
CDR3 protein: CASGNLAGVVNIQYF

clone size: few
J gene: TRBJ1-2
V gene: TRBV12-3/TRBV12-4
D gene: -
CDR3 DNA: TGTGCCAGCACAACGGCCTATGGCTACACCTTC
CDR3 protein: CASTTAYGYTF

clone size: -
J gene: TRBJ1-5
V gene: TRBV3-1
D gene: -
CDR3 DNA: TGTGCCAGCAGCCAGGCAGGTAATAATCAGCCCCAGCATTTT
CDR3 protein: CASSQAGNNQPQHF

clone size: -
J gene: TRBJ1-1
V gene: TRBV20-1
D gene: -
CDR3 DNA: TGCAGTGCTGAAAACTCCGGGGTTCGGACTGAAGCTTTCTTT
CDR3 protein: CSAENSGVRTEAFF

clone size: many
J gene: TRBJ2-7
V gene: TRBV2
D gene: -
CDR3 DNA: TGTGCCAGCAGTAAACAAGGGCAGGGTTACGAGCAGTACTTC
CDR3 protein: CASSKQGQGYEQYF

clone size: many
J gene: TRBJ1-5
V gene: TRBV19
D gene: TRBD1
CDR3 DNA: TGTGCCAGTAGTATCCGGGGGACAGAAAATCAGCCCCAGCATTTT
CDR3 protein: CASSIRGTENQPQHF

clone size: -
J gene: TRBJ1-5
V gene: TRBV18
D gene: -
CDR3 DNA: TGTGCCAGCTCACGGGCCGCAAATAGCAATCAGCCCCAGCATTTT
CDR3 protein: CASSRAANSNQPQHF

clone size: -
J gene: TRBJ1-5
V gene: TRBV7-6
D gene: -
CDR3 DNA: TGTGCCAGCAGCTTAGGGTCAGGGAAACAGCCCCAGCATTTT
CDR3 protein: CASSLGSGKQPQHF

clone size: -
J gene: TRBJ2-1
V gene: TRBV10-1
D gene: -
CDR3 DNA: TGCGTCAGCAGTCCGGTCCCCCGGGGGTCCTACAATGAGCAGTTCTTC
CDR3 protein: CVSSPVPRGSYNEQFF

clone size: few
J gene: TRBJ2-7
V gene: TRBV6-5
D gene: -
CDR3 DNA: TGTGCCAGCAGTTACGGAGGCAGGGTCAATGGCGAGCAGTACTTC
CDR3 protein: CASSYGGRVNGEQYF

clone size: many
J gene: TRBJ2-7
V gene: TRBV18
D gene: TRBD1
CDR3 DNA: TGTGCCAGCTCACCAGGGGACAGCTCCTACGAGCAGTACTTC
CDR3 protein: CASSPGDSSYEQYF

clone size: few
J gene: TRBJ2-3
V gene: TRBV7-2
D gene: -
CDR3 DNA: TGTGCCAGCAGGGCGGTGGGGGATACGCAGTATTTT
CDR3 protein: CASRAVGDTQYF

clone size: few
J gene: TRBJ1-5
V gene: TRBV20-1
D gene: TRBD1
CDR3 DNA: TGCAGTCCATCACAGGGGACGGGCAATCAGCCCCAGCATTTT
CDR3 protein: CSPSQGTGNQPQHF

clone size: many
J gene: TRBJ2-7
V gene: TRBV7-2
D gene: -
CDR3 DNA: TGTGCCAGCAGCGCGTACGACGAGCAGTACTTC
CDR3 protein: CASSAYDEQYF

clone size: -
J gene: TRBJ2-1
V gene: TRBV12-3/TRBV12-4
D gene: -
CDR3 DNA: TGTGCCAGCATTCATGGGGCGGGTCCATCCTACAATGAGCAGTTCTTC
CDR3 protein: CASIHGAGPSYNEQFF

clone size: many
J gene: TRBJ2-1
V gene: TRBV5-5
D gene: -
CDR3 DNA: TGTGCCAGCAGCTTGGAAGGTCTCTCCTACAATGAGCAGTTCTTC
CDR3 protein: CASSLEGLSYNEQFF

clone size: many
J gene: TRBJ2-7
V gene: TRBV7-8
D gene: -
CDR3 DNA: TGTGCCAGCAGCTTACCCCCCTACGAGCAGTACTTC
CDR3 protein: CASSLPPYEQYF

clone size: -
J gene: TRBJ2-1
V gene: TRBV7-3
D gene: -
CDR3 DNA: TGTGCCAGCAGCTTAAATTTGAACAATGAGCAGTTCTTC
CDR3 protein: CASSLNLNNEQFF

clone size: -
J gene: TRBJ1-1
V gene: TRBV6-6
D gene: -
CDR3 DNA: TGTGCCAGCAGTTACGGCAGGGACACTGAAGCTTTCTTT
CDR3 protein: CASSYGRDTEAFF

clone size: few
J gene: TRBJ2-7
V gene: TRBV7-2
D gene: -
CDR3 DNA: TGTGCCAGCAGCTTGGACAGTCCCGAGCAGTACTTC
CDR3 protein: CASSLDSPEQYF

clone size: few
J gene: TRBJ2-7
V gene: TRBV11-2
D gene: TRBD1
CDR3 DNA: TGTGCCAGCAGCTATCGGGACAGCCCGAGAGGCTCGGGCGAGCAGTACTTC
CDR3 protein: CASSYRDSPRGSGEQYF

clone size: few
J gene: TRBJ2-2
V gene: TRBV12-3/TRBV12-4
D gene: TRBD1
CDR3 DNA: TGTGCCAGCTGTTTATCCAGGATGGGACAGGCGAACACCGGGGAGCTGTTTTTT
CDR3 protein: CASCLSRMGQANTGELFF

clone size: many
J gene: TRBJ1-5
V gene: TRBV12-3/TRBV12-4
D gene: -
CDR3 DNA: TGTGCCAGCCAAGGCCTCAGCAATCAGCCCCAGCATTTT
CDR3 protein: CASQGLSNQPQHF

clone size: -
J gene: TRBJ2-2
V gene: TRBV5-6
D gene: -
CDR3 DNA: TGTGCCAGCAGCTTGCGCCACGAGGGCGGGGAGCTGTTTTTT
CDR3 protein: CASSLRHEGGELFF

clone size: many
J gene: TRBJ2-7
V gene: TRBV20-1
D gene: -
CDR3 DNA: TGCAGTGCTAGCGGCACAGGCGAGCAGTACTTC
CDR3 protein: CSASGTGEQYF

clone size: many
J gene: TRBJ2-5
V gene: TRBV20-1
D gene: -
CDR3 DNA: TGCAGTACCCTTGTTGCCGAGACCCAGTACTTC
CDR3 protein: CSTLVAETQYF

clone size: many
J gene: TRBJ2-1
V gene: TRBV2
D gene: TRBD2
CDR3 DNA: TGTGCCAGCAGTGAAGAGGTACTAGCGGGAGACAATGAGCAGTTCTTC
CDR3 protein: CASSEEVLAGDNEQFF

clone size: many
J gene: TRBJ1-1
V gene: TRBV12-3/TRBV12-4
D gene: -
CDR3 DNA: TGTGCCAGCAGTCCACGCGGGGGGAGCACTGAAGCTTTCTTT
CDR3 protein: CASSPRGGSTEAFF

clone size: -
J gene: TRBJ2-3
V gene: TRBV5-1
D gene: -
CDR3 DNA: TGCGCCAGCAGCTTAGGAGGTCTAGCGCGACGCACAGATACGCAGTATTTT
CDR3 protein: CASSLGGLARRTDTQYF

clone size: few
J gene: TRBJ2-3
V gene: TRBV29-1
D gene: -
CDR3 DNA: TGCAGCGTTGAAAGGGACACAGATACGCAGTATTTT
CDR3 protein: CSVERDTDTQYF

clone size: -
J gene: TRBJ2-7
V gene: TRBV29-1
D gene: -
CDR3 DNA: TGCAGCATAAGGGCAGGCGGCGAGCAGTACTTC
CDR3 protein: CSIRAGGEQYF

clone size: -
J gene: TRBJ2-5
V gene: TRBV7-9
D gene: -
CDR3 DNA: TGTGCCAGCACCTTAAAACAGGCACAAGAGACCCAGTACTTC
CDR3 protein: CASTLKQAQETQYF

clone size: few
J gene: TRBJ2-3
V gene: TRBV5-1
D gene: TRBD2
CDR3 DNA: TGCGCCAGCAGCTCAACCGGGACTAGCGGCTCAACTAGCACAGATACGCAGTATTTT
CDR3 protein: CASSSTGTSGSTSTDTQYF

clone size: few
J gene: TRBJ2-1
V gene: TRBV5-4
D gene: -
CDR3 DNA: TGTGCCAGCAGCTTGGCCAGTGGGGGAGCCCACAATGAGCAGTTCTTC
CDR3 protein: CASSLASGGAHNEQFF

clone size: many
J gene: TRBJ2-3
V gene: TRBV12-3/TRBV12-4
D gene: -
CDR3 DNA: TGTGCCAGCAGCCGGTCCGGGGGGCGGGCTACGCAGTATTTT
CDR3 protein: CASSRSGGRATQYF

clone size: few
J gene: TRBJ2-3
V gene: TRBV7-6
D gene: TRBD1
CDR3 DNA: TGTGCCAGCAGCTTAACGCCCGGGACAGCGGGCACAGATACGCAGTATTTT
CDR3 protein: CASSLTPGTAGTDTQYF

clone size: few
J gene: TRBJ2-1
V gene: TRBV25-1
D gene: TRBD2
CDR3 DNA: TGTGCCAGCAGTCCGCCGGGGACTAGGGGGTACAATGAGCAGTTCTTC
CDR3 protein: CASSPPGTRGYNEQFF

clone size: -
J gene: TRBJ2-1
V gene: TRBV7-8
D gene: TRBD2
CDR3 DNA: TGTGCCAGCAGCCTAGTGGGACTAGCGGGTTACTATGAGCAGTTCTTC
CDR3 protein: CASSLVGLAGYYEQFF

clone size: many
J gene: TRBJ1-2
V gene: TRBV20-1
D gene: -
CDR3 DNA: TGCAGTGCCGAGCGGATGGAGTACGATGGCTACACCTTC
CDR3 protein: CSAERMEYDGYTF

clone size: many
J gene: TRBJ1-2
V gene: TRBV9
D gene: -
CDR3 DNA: TGTGCCAGCAGCCCCCCCGGGGCTAGCAGTGGCTACACCTTC
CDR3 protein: CASSPPGASSGYTF

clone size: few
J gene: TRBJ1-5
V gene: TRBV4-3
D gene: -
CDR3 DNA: TGCGCCAGCAGCCAAGAACAGCACTATCAGCCCCAGCATTTT
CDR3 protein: CASSQEQHYQPQHF

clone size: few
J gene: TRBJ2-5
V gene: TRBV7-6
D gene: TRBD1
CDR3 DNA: TGTGCCAGCAGCGGTCTCCCCCGGGACAGGGAGACCCAGTACTTC
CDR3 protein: CASSGLPRDRETQYF

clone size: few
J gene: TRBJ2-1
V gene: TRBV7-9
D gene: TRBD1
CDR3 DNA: TGTGCCAGCAGCCCGACAGGGGGCGAGCAGTTCTTC
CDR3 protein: CASSPTGGEQFF

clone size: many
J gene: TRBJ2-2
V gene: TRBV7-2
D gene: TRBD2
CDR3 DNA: TGTGCCAGCAGCCCCCCCGGACTAGCGAACGGGGAGCTGTTTTTT
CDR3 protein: CASSPPGLANGELFF

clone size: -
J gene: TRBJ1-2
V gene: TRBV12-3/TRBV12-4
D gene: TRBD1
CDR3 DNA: TGTGCCAGCAGCCTGGGACAGCGAACGGGCTACACCTTC
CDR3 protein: CASSLGQRTGYTF

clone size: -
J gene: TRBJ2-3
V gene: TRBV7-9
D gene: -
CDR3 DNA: TGTGCCAGCAGCTTACGTCTCGGGTTTAGCACAGATACGCAGTATTTT
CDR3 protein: CASSLRLGFSTDTQYF